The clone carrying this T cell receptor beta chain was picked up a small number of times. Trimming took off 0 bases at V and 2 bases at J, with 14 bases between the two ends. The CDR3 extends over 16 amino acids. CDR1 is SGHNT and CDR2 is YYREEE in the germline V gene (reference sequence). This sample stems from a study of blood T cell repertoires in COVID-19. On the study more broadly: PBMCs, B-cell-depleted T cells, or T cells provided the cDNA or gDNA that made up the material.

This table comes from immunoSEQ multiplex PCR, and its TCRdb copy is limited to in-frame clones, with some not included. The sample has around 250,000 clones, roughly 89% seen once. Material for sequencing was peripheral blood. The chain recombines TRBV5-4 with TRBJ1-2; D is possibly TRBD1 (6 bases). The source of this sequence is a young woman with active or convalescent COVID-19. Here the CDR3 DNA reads TGTGCCAGCAGCTTGGACCCGGGGGGGGCCAACTATGGCTACACCTTC. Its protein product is CASSLDPGGANYGYTF. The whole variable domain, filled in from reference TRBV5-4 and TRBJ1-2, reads ETGVTQSPTHLIKTRGQQVTLRCSSQSGHNTVSWYQQALGQGPQFIFQYYREEENGRGNFPPRFSGLQFPNYSSELNVNALELDDSALYLCASSLDPGGANYGYTFGSGTRLTVV.